This passage covers 6 T cell receptor beta chains from one sample sequenced in a study of T cells in Graves' hyperthyroidism and ophthalmopathy. There were TCR beta CDR3 regions amplified from RNA transcripts. Primed by the HTBI set, a first-round RT-PCR was run on the TCR CDR3. TCRdb analysed the multiplex PCR reads with MiXCR anew, one entry per CDR3 protein. The sample records hundreds of thousands of distinct CDR3 sequences, roughly a sixth being singletons. The source material was blood. All receptors come from a middle-aged woman with Graves' ophthalmopathy.

This clonotype showed up just a few times. The chain joins TRBV6-1 to TRBJ2-7; 7 bases align to TRBD1. J was trimmed by 6 bases and V by 5 bases; bases with no gene match: 13. The CDR3 is made up of 15 amino acids. The germline V gene has CDR1 MNHNS and CDR2 SASEGT. Here the CDR3 DNA reads TGTGCCAGCAGTTTAACAGGGGCCAGAGCAACCGAGCAGTACTTC. Protein sequence: CASSLTGARATEQYF.

In this sample, this clonotype turned up many times. This chain uses TRBV28 with TRBJ2-7; D unclear. Germline-derived CDR1 and CDR2 are MDHEN and SYDVKM. The V end lost 1 base, the J end lost 0 bases, and 10 bases lay between the germline ends. The CDR3 has 15 amino acids. The CDR3 coding sequence is TGTGCCAGCAGTTTATTGGCACCCCTCTCCTACGAGCAGTACTTC. This encodes CASSLLAPLSYEQYF.

The chain recombines TRBV28 with TRBJ1-2; D is unresolved. CDR1 and CDR2 from the germline V gene are MDHEN and SYDVKM. The CDR3 is made up of 12 amino acids. Trimming left V 8 bases short and J 1 base short, with 8 bases between. CDR3 in amino acids: CASEGFNYGYTF. The CDR3 DNA sequence: TGTGCCAGCGAGGGATTTAACTATGGCTACACCTTC.

This clonotype was seen repeatedly, ten times or more. The CDR3 is CASSERLAGAQDTQYF. The CDR3 nucleotides read TGTGCCAGCAGTGAAAGGCTAGCGGGAGCACAAGATACGCAGTATTTT. The chain carries TRBV2 and TRBJ2-3; 10 bases line up with TRBD2. There are 16 residues in the CDR3. V lost 2 bases, J lost 5 bases, and 7 bases stayed unmatched. The germline V gene has CDR1 SNHLY and CDR2 FYNNEI.

This clonotype appeared a few times. The chain recombines TRBV28 with TRBJ2-7, with D perhaps being TRBD1 or TRBD2 (7 bases each). Germline CDR1 is MDHEN and CDR2 is SYDVKM. The V end lost 6 bases, the J end lost 2 bases, and 26 bases lay between the germline ends. This CDR3 contains 18 residues. The CDR3 nucleotides read TGTGCCAGCAGACCGACAGGGATTCGCGGGAGCGGACCCTACGAGCAGTACTTC. Encoded protein: CASRPTGIRGSGPYEQYF.

The chain employs TRBV6-1 and TRBJ1-5, with a tentative D call TRBD1 (5 bases). Trimming took 6 bases from V and 4 from J, leaving 16 bases between them. This CDR3 region has 15 residues. CDR1 is MNHNS, CDR2 SASEGT, per germline. The CDR3 is CASRTDTIGNQPQHF. The CDR3 DNA is TGTGCCAGCAGAACGGACACTATTGGGAATCAGCCCCAGCATTTT.